This TCR beta chain is drawn from a study of T-cell memory formation after mild COVID-19. Study-wide results and limits: Day 15 to 85 contractors were CD4/CD8 balanced; later expanders leaned CD4+. Prior to infection, memory already included some responding clones, suggesting cross-reactive memory joined.

Trimming at V came to 5 bases and at J to 6 bases, leaving 6 bases not matched to a gene. From germline, CDR1 is SNHLY and CDR2 FYNNEI. The CDR3 is made up of 16 amino acids. In this sample, this clonotype turned up a few times. Its antigen is as yet unknown. Via MiXCR, TCRdb re-called the 5' RACE reads, giving one row per CDR3 protein. The sample has nearly 200,000 distinct CDR3 sequences, approximately 20% seen once; the top ten hold roughly 2.4%. The sequencing input was PBMCs or a T cell subset sorted from them (not recorded which). This sequence joins TRBV2 and TRBJ1-6; 11 bases are shared with TRBD1. This clonotype originated in an adult woman who had mild COVID-19 (a few samples of this study predate the infection). Cell type and time point are not known. CDR3 protein: CASSTDRGPSNSPLHF. The CDR3 DNA sequence: TGTGCCAGCAGTACGGACAGGGGGCCTAGTAATTCACCCCTCCACTTT.